This T cell receptor (beta chain) was identified during a study of OX40 agonist ivuxolimab in advanced cancers. Germline CDR1 and CDR2: PRHDT and FYEKMQ (reference sequence). This CDR3 is 13 amino acids long. Trimming took 7 bases from V and 4 from J, leaving 13 bases between them. Using immunoSEQ multiplex PCR, the repertoire was profiled, and TCRdb retains in-frame clones only, with some absent. The table shows 20,000 or so clones, with 70% to 80% occurring only once. This clonotype was sampled from an adult with an advanced solid tumor such as melanoma, head and neck, liver or kidney cancer. This rearrangement joins TRBV13 to TRBJ2-5; D is possibly TRBD1 (5 bases). Sequenced material: CD4+ or CD8+ T cells sorted from blood, taken in a trial of the OX40 agonist ivuxolimab. DNA for the CDR3: TGTGCCAGCATAACAAGGGGCCGAGAGACCCAGTACTTC. This translates into CASITRGRETQYF.